The TCR beta chain described here comes from a study of Ad26.COV2.S vaccination and SARS-CoV-2 variants. Study results and caveats: Participants in the vaccine arm had higher spike-specific TCR breadth; placebo recipients had lower.

This clone was detected once. Its cognate antigen is unknown. Measured with immunoSEQ multiplex PCR; TCRdb has only the in-frame clones, and not every one. The table has 300,000 to 400,000 clones, about 92% seen once; the top ten hold roughly 3.9%. This CDR3 region has 13 residues. V lost 3 bases to trimming and J lost 0 bases, with 5 bases between them. Germline V gene lookup returns CDR1 SGHNT and CDR2 YENEEA. The material sequenced was peripheral blood, taken after recovery from COVID-19. The V and J genes are TRBV11-3 and TRBJ1-1; no clear D. The sequence derives from a human donor who had recovered from COVID-19. The CDR3 sequence is CASSLMVNTEAFF. DNA of the CDR3: TGTGCCAGCAGCTTGATGGTGAACACTGAAGCTTTCTTT.